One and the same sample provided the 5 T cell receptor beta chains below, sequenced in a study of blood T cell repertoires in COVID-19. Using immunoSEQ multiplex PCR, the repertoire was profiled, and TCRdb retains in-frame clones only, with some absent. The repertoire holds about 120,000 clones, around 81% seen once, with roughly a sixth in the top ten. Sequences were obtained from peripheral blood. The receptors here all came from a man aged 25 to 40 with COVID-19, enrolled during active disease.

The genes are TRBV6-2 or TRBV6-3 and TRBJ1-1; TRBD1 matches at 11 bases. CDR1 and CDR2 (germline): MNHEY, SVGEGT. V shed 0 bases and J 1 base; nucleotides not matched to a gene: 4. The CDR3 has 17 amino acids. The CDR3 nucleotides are TGTGCCAGCAGTTACTCTGGACAGGGGGCTTGGAACACTGAAGCTTTCTTT. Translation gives CASSYSGQGAWNTEAFF.

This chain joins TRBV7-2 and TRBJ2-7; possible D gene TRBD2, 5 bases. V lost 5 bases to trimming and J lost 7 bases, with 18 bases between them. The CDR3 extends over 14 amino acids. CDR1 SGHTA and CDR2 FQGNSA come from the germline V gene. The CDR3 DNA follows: TGTGCCAGCAGCCTGACCCGATCTTCGGGAGAGCAGTACTTC. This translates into CASSLTRSSGEQYF.

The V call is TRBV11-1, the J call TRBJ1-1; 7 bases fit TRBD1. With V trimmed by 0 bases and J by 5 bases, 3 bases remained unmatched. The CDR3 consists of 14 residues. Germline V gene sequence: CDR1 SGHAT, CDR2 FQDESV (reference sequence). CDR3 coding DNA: TGTGCCAGCAGCTTAGCGCTGACAGGGACTGAAGCTTTCTTT. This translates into CASSLALTGTEAFF.

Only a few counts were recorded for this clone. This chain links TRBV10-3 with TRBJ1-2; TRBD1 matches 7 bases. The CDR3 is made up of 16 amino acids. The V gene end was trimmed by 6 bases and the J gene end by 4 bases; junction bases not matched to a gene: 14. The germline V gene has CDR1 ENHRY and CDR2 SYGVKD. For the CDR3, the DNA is TGTGCCATCAGCTGGGCGGACAGGCGAAAGGGCTATGGCTACACCTTC. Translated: CAISWADRRKGYGYTF.

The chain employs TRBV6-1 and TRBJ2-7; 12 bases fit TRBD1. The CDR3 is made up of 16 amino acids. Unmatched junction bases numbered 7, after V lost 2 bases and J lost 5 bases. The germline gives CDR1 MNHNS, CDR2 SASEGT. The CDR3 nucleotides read TGTGCCAGCAGTGAAATGCCGGGACAGGGGGCAAACGAGCAGTACTTC. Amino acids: CASSEMPGQGANEQYF.